One and the same sample provided the 20 T cell receptor beta chains below, sequenced in a study of CD8 T cells in ankylosing spondylitis. TCRdb recomputed calls from the 5' RACE reads with MiXCR, one row per CDR3 protein. This table holds some 240,000 distinct CDR3 sequences, 24% found once. Material for sequencing was blood, either unsorted or a sorted T cell fraction (not recorded which). The receptors were gathered from a male donor with ankylosing spondylitis or in good health (not recorded which).

The chain couples TRBV11-2 to TRBJ1-5; possibly TRBD1 for D (5 bases). V was shortened by 1 base and J by 7 bases, with 8 bases between the two germline ends. CDR3 length: 13 residues. From germline, CDR1 is SGHAT and CDR2 FQNNGV. The CDR3 here is CASSLGRGQPQHF. The CDR3 region has the DNA TGTGCCAGCAGCTTAGGGCGGGGCCAGCCCCAGCATTTT.

The chain couples TRBV10-2 to TRBJ1-2; tentative D call: TRBD1 (5 bases). Trimming stripped 3 bases from V and 7 bases from J, with 18 bases between. The CDR3 loop spans 15 amino acids. CDR1 WSHSY and CDR2 SAAADI come from the germline V gene. Here the CDR3 DNA reads TGCGCCAGCAGTGAATTCGGTTCAGGGACCTCTGGCTACACCTTC. This codes for CASSEFGSGTSGYTF.

This clonotype has at least ten counts. The DNA of the CDR3 is TGCAGTGCTAACCATCAGCCCCAGCATTTT. It yields the protein CSANHQPQHF. The chain carries TRBV20-1 and TRBJ1-5; D gene ambiguous. The germline V and J ends were trimmed by 4 bases and 5 bases, with 3 bases remaining between them. Germline CDR1 is DFQATT and CDR2 is SNEGSKA (reference sequence). This CDR3 region has 10 residues.

This clonotype was detected many times. The gene calls are TRBV29-1 and TRBJ1-5; D uncertain. Germline loops: CDR1 SQVTM, CDR2 ANQGSEA. Trimming stripped 5 bases from V and 7 bases from J, with 12 bases between. The CDR3 runs 12 residues. The CDR3 DNA reads TGCAGCGTTTTGGAGGCAGGCCAGCCCCAGCATTTT. Protein sequence: CSVLEAGQPQHF.

The chain links TRBV30 to TRBJ2-5; D is unresolved. V lost 2 bases to trimming and J lost 5 bases, with 6 bases between them. The germline V gene encodes CDR1 GTSNPN and CDR2 SVGIG (reference sequence). This CDR3 is built from 11 residues. The CDR3 coding sequence is TGTGCCTGGAGTCCCGGGGAGACCCAGTACTTC. Its translation: CAWSPGETQYF.

In this sample, this clonotype turned up a few times. The chain carries TRBV6-1 and TRBJ2-2; 9 nucleotides align to TRBD1. Trimming cost V 2 bases and J 2 bases; bases outside gene matches: 3. Germline V CDR1 and CDR2: MNHNS, SASEGT. CDR3 length: 16 residues. CDR3 DNA sequence: TGTGCCAGCAGTGAACAGACAGGGGGTAACACCGGGGAGCTGTTTTTT. Protein: CASSEQTGGNTGELFF.

This clonotype was counted many times. The chain uses TRBV3-1 and TRBJ1-5; 10 bases match TRBD1. Trimming cost V 4 bases and J 5 bases; bases outside gene matches: 2. The CDR3 consists of 14 residues. CDR1 and CDR2 from the germline V gene are LGHDT and YNNKEL (reference sequence). The CDR3 sequence is CASSLGTGDQPQHF. The CDR3 nucleotides read TGTGCCAGCAGCCTCGGGACAGGGGATCAGCCCCAGCATTTT.

The chain is built from TRBV10-1 and TRBJ2-3, with a possible D match to TRBD2 (5 bases). Trimming cost V 3 bases and J 0 bases, with 10 bases left between them. Per the germline V gene, CDR1 is WNHNN and CDR2 is SYGVQD (reference sequence). CDR3 length equals 15 residues. The CDR3 region has the DNA TGCGCCAGCAGTGACCAGCTAGCCAGCACAGATACGCAGTATTTT. Translated, it gives CASSDQLASTDTQYF.

This clonotype showed up many times. The chain joins TRBV11-2 to TRBJ2-5; D tentatively reads TRBD1 or TRBD2 (5 bases each). Germline CDR1 reads SGHAT; CDR2 reads FQNNGV. V was shortened by 4 bases and J by 5 bases, with 14 bases between the two germline ends. CDR3 size: 14 residues. In DNA, the CDR3 is TGTGCCAGCAGCTCGGGGACCGCAGGGGAGACCCAGTACTTC. It codes for CASSSGTAGETQYF. Filled out from reference TRBV11-2 and TRBJ2-5, the complete variable domain reads EAGVAQSPRYKIIEKRQSVAFWCNPISGHATLYWYQQILGQGPKLLIQFQNNGVVDDSQLPKDRFSAERLKGVDSTLKIQPAKLEDSAVYLCASSSGTAGETQYFGPGTRLLVL.

V usage is TRBV5-1 and J usage is TRBJ2-1; TRBD2 agrees at 9 bases. V lost 3 bases and J lost 7; bases outside the gene matches: 8. CDR3 length: 15 residues. In germline, CDR1 is SGHRS, CDR2 YFSETQ. CDR3 sequence (DNA): TGCGCCAGCAGCTCCGGGACTAGCTCTCCTAATGAGCAGTTCTTC. It translates to CASSSGTSSPNEQFF.

V and J are TRBV5-1 and TRBJ2-3; tentatively, D is TRBD1 (6 bases). V lost 4 bases, J lost 6 bases, and 12 bases lay in between. The CDR3 length is 13 residues. Germline CDR1 is SGHRS and CDR2 is YFSETQ. CDR3 DNA sequence: TGCGCCAGCAGCGAGAATGACAGGGATACGCAGTATTTT. Translating gives CASSENDRDTQYF.

At least ten counts were recorded for this clonotype. This rearrangement joins TRBV20-1 to TRBJ1-1; perhaps TRBD1 as D (5 bases). V dropped 0 bases and J dropped 7 bases, with 9 bases sitting between them. Germline V gives CDR1 DFQATT, CDR2 SNEGSKA (reference sequence). This CDR3 contains 12 residues. The DNA of the CDR3 is TGCAGTGCTAGAGAGGGGGAGGGTGAAGCTTTCTTT. It specifies CSAREGEGEAFF.

The chain uses TRBV20-1 and TRBJ2-2; 7 nucleotides agree with TRBD2. CDR3 length: 16 residues. With V trimmed by 6 bases and J by 7 bases, 17 bases remained unmatched. Germline CDR1 DFQATT, CDR2 SNEGSKA (reference sequence). CDR3 protein: CSAAERGPLTGGELFF. In DNA form, the CDR3 reads TGCAGTGCAGCGGAGCGGGGCCCATTAACCGGCGGGGAGCTGTTTTTT.

The chain uses TRBV5-5 and TRBJ2-3; 8 nucleotides line up with TRBD2. The CDR3 consists of 13 residues. Germline CDR1 and CDR2: SGHKS and YYEKEE (reference sequence). The ends lost 1 base at V and 11 bases at J; junction bases unmatched: 6. In DNA form, the CDR3 reads TGTGCCAGCAGCTTGACGATTGCGGGGGGGCAGTATTTT. Translated, it gives CASSLTIAGGQYF.

This chain links TRBV28 with TRBJ1-2; 7 bases match TRBD1. Germline V gives CDR1 MDHEN, CDR2 SYDVKM. Unmatched junction bases numbered 10, after V lost 1 base and J lost 8 bases. The CDR3 loop spans 15 amino acids. CDR3: CASSLFFQGVVGYTF. As DNA, the CDR3 is TGTGCCAGCAGTTTATTTTTCCAGGGGGTCGTAGGCTACACCTTC.

This clonotype was recorded once. The chain carries TRBV5-4 and TRBJ2-1, with 10 bases aligning to TRBD1. Trimming cost V 0 bases and J 6 bases; bases outside gene matches: 3. The V gene's germline CDR1 is SGHNT and CDR2 YYREEE (reference sequence). This CDR3 has 15 residues. The CDR3 loop reads CASSLVGQGFNEQFF. CDR3 coding DNA: TGTGCCAGCAGCTTGGTGGGACAGGGGTTCAATGAGCAGTTCTTC. The full variable domain, with the rest looked up from reference TRBV5-4 and TRBJ2-1, is ETGVTQSPTHLIKTRGQQVTLRCSSQSGHNTVSWYQQALGQGPQFIFQYYREEENGRGNFPPRFSGLQFPNYSSELNVNALELDDSALYLCASSLVGQGFNEQFFGPGTRLTVL.

This clonotype has a handful of counts. The rearrangement uses TRBV5-5 and TRBJ1-3; TRBD1 agrees at 9 bases. Germline lookup yields CDR1 SGHKS and CDR2 YYEKEE (reference sequence). After removal of 4 bases from V and 0 bases from J, the junction contained 8 bases not matched to a gene. CDR3 length equals 17 residues. Written as DNA, the CDR3 is TGTGCCAGCAGCGCCGGACAGGGGATCCTCTCTGGAAACACCATATATTTT. Its translation is CASSAGQGILSGNTIYF.

In its sample, this clonotype was seen a few times. The chain joins TRBV7-6 to TRBJ2-1; 8 bases map to TRBD1. J gave up 2 bases and V 4 bases, and 19 bases lay outside the gene matches. CDR3 length: 20 amino acids. The germline gives CDR1 SGHVS, CDR2 FNYEAQ. The CDR3 sequence is CASSSNRHRGSRRTYNEQFF. In DNA, the CDR3 is TGTGCCAGCAGCTCCAACCGCCACAGGGGGTCGCGTCGCACCTACAATGAGCAGTTCTTC.

This sequence joins TRBV20-1 and TRBJ2-2; TRBD2 might be the D (5 bases). Germline CDR1 and CDR2: DFQATT and SNEGSKA (reference sequence). V shed 6 bases and J shed 0 bases, with 11 bases lying between them. The CDR3 has 14 residues. The CDR3 region has the DNA TGCAGTGCGGCTAGCCTAACGAACACCGGGGAGCTGTTTTTT. As protein: CSAASLTNTGELFF.

This clonotype was found a few times. The chain has TRBV20-1 and TRBJ2-5, with D tentatively TRBD2 (6 bases). V shed 7 bases and J shed 4 bases, with 13 bases lying between them. The CDR3 is 12 amino acids. The germline CDR1 and CDR2 sequences are DFQATT and SNEGSKA (reference sequence). The CDR3 DNA sequence: TGCAGTGTCTCGACTAGACGAGAGACCCAGTACTTC. It translates to CSVSTRRETQYF.